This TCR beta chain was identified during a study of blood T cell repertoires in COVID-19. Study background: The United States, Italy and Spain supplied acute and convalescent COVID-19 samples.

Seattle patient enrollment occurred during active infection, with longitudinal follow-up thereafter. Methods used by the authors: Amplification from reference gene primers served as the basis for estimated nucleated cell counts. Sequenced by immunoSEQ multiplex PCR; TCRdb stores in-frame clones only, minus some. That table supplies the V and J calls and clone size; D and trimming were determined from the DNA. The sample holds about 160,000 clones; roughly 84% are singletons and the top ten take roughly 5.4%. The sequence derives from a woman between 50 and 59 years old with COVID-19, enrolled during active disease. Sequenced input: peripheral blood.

CDR3 DNA sequence: TGTGCCAGCAGTTTATCGGCGGGGAAAAACATTCAGTACTTC. This codes for CASSLSAGKNIQYF. The chain uses TRBV27 and TRBJ2-4; D might be TRBD2 (6 bases). The CDR3 contains 14 residues. Germline assignment: CDR1 MNHEY and CDR2 SMNVEV (reference sequence). With 0 bases removed from V and 4 bases from J, the gap between germline ends came to 7 bases.